The 18 T cell receptor beta chains in this list originate from one sample, sequenced in a study of T cells in Graves' hyperthyroidism and ophthalmopathy. The investigators amplified TCR beta CDR3 regions from RNA transcripts. The TCR CDR3 was amplified in a first-round RT-PCR using the HTBI primer set. TCRdb re-called the multiplex PCR reads with MiXCR, one entry per CDR3 protein. The sample holds 650,000 to 700,000 distinct CDR3 sequences, 17% seen once. Sequenced: blood. The receptor set was obtained from a man in his fifties with Graves' hyperthyroidism.

There are many counts of this clonotype. The J gene is TRBJ2-5, the V gene TRBV6-1; D is ambiguous. CDR1 and CDR2 from the germline V gene are MNHNS and SASEGT. The V and J ends lost 1 base and 5 bases respectively, with 17 bases between them. The CDR3 consists of 16 residues. The CDR3 DNA reads TGTGCCAGCAGTGAAGGGGTCCAACCCCTAGATGAGACCCAGTACTTC. Its translation: CASSEGVQPLDETQYF.

This clonotype occurred many times. The J gene is TRBJ1-1, the V gene TRBV6-1, with D unclear. The CDR3 loop spans 15 amino acids. CDR1 is MNHNS, CDR2 SASEGT, per germline. With 2 bases removed from V and 1 base from J, the gap between germline ends came to 11 bases. The DNA for the CDR3 is TGTGCCAGCAGTGAAATATGGGGATCGAACACTGAAGCTTTCTTT. It specifies CASSEIWGSNTEAFF.

This clonotype was found many times. This chain joins TRBV28 and TRBJ2-1; the D gene could be TRBD1 or TRBD2 (5 bases each). In germline, CDR1 is MDHEN, CDR2 SYDVKM. Between the trimmed V and J ends, which lost 6 bases and 1 base, there was a span of 16 bases. The CDR3 runs 16 residues. The CDR3 sequence: CASSRDRPGSYNEQFF. For the CDR3, the DNA is TGTGCCAGCAGCAGGGACCGTCCTGGGTCCTACAATGAGCAGTTCTTC.

This clonotype appeared a few times. The V gene is TRBV12-5, the J gene TRBJ2-2; 11 nucleotides line up with TRBD2. CDR3 size: 16 residues. The V gene's germline CDR1 is LGHNT and CDR2 FRNRAP. V was clipped by 6 bases and J by 4 bases; unmatched bases: 7. The CDR3 nucleotides read TGTGCTAGTGGCCCTACTAGCGGGAGTCGCACCGGGGAGCTGTTTTTT. Translated, it gives CASGPTSGSRTGELFF.

CDR3 protein: CSARRDISYEQYF. CDR3 DNA sequence: TGCAGTGCTCGACGGGACATCTCCTACGAGCAGTACTTC. The V call is TRBV20-1, the J call TRBJ2-7, with a weak D call TRBD1 (6 bases). Germline assignment: CDR1 DFQATT and CDR2 SNEGSKA (reference sequence). The ends were cut back, 5 bases at V and 0 bases at J, with 11 bases in the middle. This CDR3 is built from 13 residues.

This clonotype was counted at least ten times. V and J are TRBV2 and TRBJ2-5; D might be TRBD1 (5 bases). CDR1 and CDR2 from the germline V gene are SNHLY and FYNNEI. The CDR3 spans 12 residues. Between the trimmed V and J ends, which lost 6 bases and 2 bases, there was a span of 7 bases. The CDR3 DNA is TGTGCCAGCAGGACAGCTCAAGAGACCCAGTACTTC. Translation gives CASRTAQETQYF.

This clonotype was counted many times. The V gene is TRBV11-1, the J gene TRBJ2-1; 9 bases match TRBD2. J was trimmed by 2 bases and V by 2 bases; bases with no gene match: 4. The germline V gene encodes CDR1 SGHAT and CDR2 FQDESV (reference sequence). This CDR3 contains 16 residues. In nucleotides, the CDR3 is TGTGCCAGCAGCTTATTTAGCGGGAGACCCTACAATGAGCAGTTCTTC. Protein product: CASSLFSGRPYNEQFF.

The gene calls are TRBV19 and TRBJ2-1; D unclear. The V gene lost 5 bases and the J gene lost 9 bases, with 11 bases spanning the gap. The CDR3 spans 12 residues. The germline V gene has CDR1 LNHDA and CDR2 SQIVND (reference sequence). The CDR3, as DNA: TGTGCCAGTAGTTTACAGCGATCTGAGCAGTTCTTC. Translating gives CASSLQRSEQFF.

This clonotype was observed many times. The chain uses TRBV6-5 and TRBJ1-5; 7 bases line up with TRBD1. The CDR3 runs 14 residues. Germline CDR1 is MNHEY and CDR2 is SVGAGI. V gave up 2 bases and J gave up 4 bases; unmatched junction bases: 2. CDR3 coding DNA: TGTGCCAGCAGTTACCGGGACAGAAATCAGCCCCAGCATTTT. It translates to CASSYRDRNQPQHF.

This clonotype showed up just a few times. The chain links TRBV13 to TRBJ1-6; no definite D call. This CDR3 comprises 12 residues. In germline, CDR1 is PRHDT, CDR2 FYEKMQ (reference sequence). V was shortened by 2 bases and J by 9 bases, with 5 bases between the two germline ends. The CDR3 here is CASSLWGSPLHF. The CDR3 bases are TGTGCCAGCAGCTTATGGGGTTCACCCCTCCACTTT.

In its sample, this clonotype was seen many times. The chain couples TRBV27 to TRBJ2-1; 8 bases match TRBD1. This CDR3 is built from 14 residues. V lost 6 bases, J lost 2 bases, and 3 bases stayed unmatched. In germline, CDR1 is MNHEY, CDR2 SMNVEV (reference sequence). The CDR3 reads CASRTGDTYNEQFF. The CDR3 DNA sequence: TGTGCCAGCAGGACAGGGGACACCTACAATGAGCAGTTCTTC.

V gene TRBV7-9 combines with J gene TRBJ1-1; D is unresolved. CDR1 and CDR2 (germline): SEHNR, FQNEAQ (reference sequence). This CDR3 region has 15 residues. The V gene lost 5 bases and the J gene lost 6 bases, with 19 bases spanning the gap. The DNA for the CDR3 is TGTGCCAGCAGCAAGAGGGATGGGGTGGTCGCTGAAGCTTTCTTT. Residues: CASSKRDGVVAEAFF.

This clonotype was detected ten times or more. This CDR3 reads CASRMRTAYNEQFF. CDR3 sequence (DNA): TGTGCCAGCAGGATGAGGACAGCTTACAATGAGCAGTTCTTC. V gene TRBV27 combines with J gene TRBJ2-1, with a possible D match to TRBD1 (6 bases). The CDR3 has 14 amino acids. Germline V gene lookup returns CDR1 MNHEY and CDR2 SMNVEV (reference sequence). V was cut by 6 bases and J by 4 bases, with 13 bases left in between.

The genes are TRBV3-1 and TRBJ1-3; 7 bases are shared with TRBD1. The J segment lost 2 bases and the V segment lost 0 bases, leaving 7 bases of the junction unmatched. CDR1 and CDR2 (germline): LGHDT, YNNKEL (reference sequence). This CDR3 comprises 17 residues. The CDR3 protein is CASSQDKEGAPGNTIYF. The CDR3 bases are TGTGCCAGCAGCCAAGATAAGGAGGGGGCACCTGGAAACACCATATATTTT.

In this sample, this clonotype turned up many times. The chain has TRBV27 and TRBJ2-1; the D call may be TRBD1 or TRBD2 (5 bases each). The germline V gene has CDR1 MNHEY and CDR2 SMNVEV (reference sequence). V was cut by 2 bases and J by 6 bases, with 11 bases left in between. The CDR3 sequence is 14 residues long. This chain's CDR3 is CASSLRGPANEQFF. CDR3 nucleotide sequence: TGTGCCAGCAGTTTAAGGGGACCGGCCAATGAGCAGTTCTTC.

Points on this clonotype: This may stem from a read error, because a much larger clone lies one nucleotide away. The chain recombines TRBV12-3 or TRBV12-4 with TRBJ1-5; D remains unclear. The CDR3 covers 12 residues. CDR3 DNA: TGTGCCAGCAGTTTAGCTGATCAGCGCCAGCATTTT. The encoded protein is CASSLADQRQHF.

This clonotype came up many times. V usage is TRBV30 and J usage is TRBJ2-5; TRBD1 aligns across 11 bases. With V trimmed by 8 bases and J by 2 bases, 4 bases remained unmatched. The CDR3 contains 13 residues. The germline V gene encodes CDR1 GTSNPN and CDR2 SVGIG (reference sequence). As DNA, the CDR3 is TGTGCCGGCGGGACAGGGGGACAAGAGACCCAGTACTTC. The encoded protein is CAGGTGGQETQYF.

As concerns this clonotype: A read error may produce the germline difference seen at one junction end. The chain couples TRBV7-6 to TRBJ2-6; D gene ambiguous. Germline CDR1 is SGHVS and CDR2 is FNYEAQ. The CDR3 loop spans 15 amino acids. The CDR3 loop reads CASRLGPSGANVLTF. In nucleotides, the CDR3 is TGTGCCAGCAGATTAGGGCCCTCTGGGGCCAACGTCCTGACTTTC.